The next 28 T cell receptor beta chains were all read from a single sample in a study of T cell changes during pregnancy in multiple sclerosis. Repertoires were generated with immunoSEQ multiplex PCR, while TCRdb's copy carries only in-frame clones and drops some. The sample carries approximately 54,000 clones, 91% recorded once. Here the sequenced sample was peripheral blood, taken after pregnancy. The receptors were gathered from a female donor in good health, enrolled as a control in a pregnancy study.

The sample holds a few counts of this clone. The chain is built from TRBV27 and TRBJ1-3; D call uncertain. Trimming stripped 4 bases from V and 1 base from J, with 5 bases between. This CDR3 has 13 amino acids. Germline CDR1 MNHEY, CDR2 SMNVEV (reference sequence). The CDR3 spells CASSSRSGNTIYF. In DNA, the CDR3 is TGTGCCAGCAGTTCGAGGTCTGGAAACACCATATATTTT.

The chain carries TRBV6-5 and TRBJ1-2; 8 bases align to TRBD1. The CDR3 has 12 amino acids. The junction had 2 bases not matched to a gene; V was cut back by 5 bases and J by 6 bases. Germline CDR1 and CDR2: MNHEY and SVGAGI. In nucleotides, the CDR3 is TGTGCCAGCAGTAGACAGGGGAATGGCTACACCTTC. Encoded protein: CASSRQGNGYTF.

The chain recombines TRBV4-2 with TRBJ2-7, with D perhaps matching TRBD2 (7 bases). With 0 bases removed from V and 6 bases from J, the gap between germline ends came to 12 bases. This CDR3 has 14 residues. The V gene's germline CDR1 is LGHNA and CDR2 YNFKEQ. The CDR3 coding sequence is TGTGCCAGCAGCCAAGATCGGGGGGCAGGCGAGCAGTACTTC. Translation gives CASSQDRGAGEQYF.

This rearrangement joins TRBV7-2 to TRBJ2-6; maybe TRBD1 (6 bases). The V end lost 4 bases, the J end lost 4 bases, and 17 bases lay between the germline ends. From germline, CDR1 is SGHTA and CDR2 FQGNSA. This CDR3 spans 17 amino acids. Here the CDR3 reads CASSSLLGAVGANVLTF. The DNA for the CDR3 is TGTGCCAGCAGCTCTCTACTGGGGGCGGTCGGGGCCAACGTCCTGACTTTC. Full variable domain (remainder filled in from reference TRBV7-2 and TRBJ2-6): GAGVSQSPSNKVTEKGKDVELRCDPISGHTALYWYRQSLGQGLEFLIYFQGNSAPDKSGLPSDRFSAERTGGSVSTLTIQRTQQEDSAVYLCASSSLLGAVGANVLTFGAGSRLTVL.

The J gene is TRBJ1-2, the V gene TRBV4-3, with 12 bases that match TRBD1. The CDR3 is 15 amino acids. CDR1 LGHNA and CDR2 YSLEER come from the germline V gene. V dropped 0 bases and J dropped 8; count of bases not matched to a gene: 4. DNA of the CDR3: TGCGCCAGCAGCCAAGAGGGACAGGGGGCTCGAGGCTACACCTTC. As protein: CASSQEGQGARGYTF.

The chain combines TRBV28 with TRBJ1-3; TRBD1 agrees at 11 bases. This CDR3 spans 16 amino acids. Germline V lookup: CDR1 MDHEN, CDR2 SYDVKM. The ends lost 3 bases at V and 7 bases at J; junction bases unmatched: 8. CDR3 sequence (DNA): TGTGCCAGCAGTTTGCTTGGGACAGGGGGAAAGAACACCATATATTTT. The encoded protein is CASSLLGTGGKNTIYF.

Comments on this clone: Other DNA sequences in this sample translate to the same CDR3. The chain carries TRBV6-5 and TRBJ2-1; TRBD1 matches 9 bases. Germline values: CDR1 MNHEY, CDR2 SVGAGI. This CDR3 contains 16 residues. V lost 0 bases and J lost 4; bases outside the gene matches: 4. As DNA, the CDR3 is TGTGCCAGCAGTTACTCGAACAGGGGGCCATACAATGAGCAGTTCTTC. It specifies CASSYSNRGPYNEQFF.

This clone has only a few counts. The chain joins TRBV6-1 to TRBJ1-3; D gene uncertain. The CDR3 totals 14 residues. Germline CDR1 MNHNS, CDR2 SASEGT. V lost 4 bases to trimming and J lost 2 bases, with 9 bases between them. The CDR3 bases are TGTGCCAGCAGTGTACAGATTACTGGAAACACCATATATTTT. Translating it yields CASSVQITGNTIYF.

The chain uses TRBV6-5 and TRBJ2-7; maybe TRBD1 (6 bases). CDR3 size: 12 residues. Germline V gives CDR1 MNHEY, CDR2 SVGAGI. Trimming shortened V by 6 bases and J by 5 bases, and 11 bases separated the two germline ends. CDR3 DNA: TGTGCCAGCAGCAACAGGGCCCACGAGCAGTACTTC. Amino acid sequence: CASSNRAHEQYF.

This rearrangement joins TRBV7-2 to TRBJ2-5; D might be TRBD2 (7 bases). V dropped 8 bases and J dropped 7 bases, with 20 bases sitting between them. The CDR3 extends over 14 amino acids. Germline values: CDR1 SGHTA, CDR2 FQGNSA. CDR3 region: CASAWAGAEGTQYF. CDR3 nucleotide sequence: TGTGCCAGCGCTTGGGCGGGGGCCGAGGGGACCCAGTACTTC.

The chain links TRBV5-4 to TRBJ2-3, with D uncertain. V was clipped by 0 bases and J by 3 bases, with 8 bases between them. CDR3 length equals 14 residues. Germline loops: CDR1 SGHNT, CDR2 YYREEE (reference sequence). The CDR3 DNA reads TGTGCCAGCAGCTTGGCGGCGACTACAGATACGCAGTATTTT. Amino acid sequence: CASSLAATTDTQYF.

V and J are TRBV6-4 and TRBJ2-3; 8 bases fit TRBD1. Trimming at V came to 2 bases and at J to 4 bases, leaving 5 bases not matched to a gene. From germline, CDR1 is MRHNA and CDR2 SNTAGT. The CDR3 runs to 15 residues. CDR3: CASSDGAGGADTQYF. CDR3 coding DNA: TGTGCCAGCAGTGACGGCGCAGGGGGCGCAGATACGCAGTATTTT.

This clone was detected once. The chain combines TRBV10-2 with TRBJ1-2; TRBD1 aligns across 7 bases. The CDR3 covers 16 residues. V trimming: 5 bases; J trimming: 1 base; junction bases outside the gene matches: 10. CDR1 and CDR2 from the germline V gene are WSHSY and SAAADI. The CDR3 spells CASSFSGTAYNYGYTF. DNA of the CDR3: TGCGCCAGCAGTTTTTCCGGGACAGCCTATAACTATGGCTACACCTTC.

The chain joins TRBV18 to TRBJ2-6; D may be TRBD1 (6 bases). Germline V CDR1 and CDR2: KGHSH, LQKENI. This CDR3 is 17 amino acids long. V was cut by 3 bases and J by 4 bases, with 16 bases left in between. Here the CDR3 reads CASSPPNRAAGANVLTF. The CDR3 nucleotides are TGTGCCAGCTCACCCCCTAACAGGGCGGCCGGGGCCAACGTCCTGACTTTC.

This clone was seen only once. CDR3 sequence: CASSDSKGYEQYF. The CDR3, as DNA: TGTGCCAGCAGCGACAGCAAAGGCTACGAGCAGTACTTC. The chain couples TRBV7-2 to TRBJ2-7; D may be TRBD1 (5 bases). The germline V and J ends were trimmed by 5 bases and 3 bases, with 11 bases remaining between them. The CDR3 is 13 residues long. CDR1 and CDR2 from the germline V gene are SGHTA and FQGNSA.

This clone was seen just once. CDR3 nucleotide sequence: TGTGCCAGCAGCTCCCACCCAGGGAGGGTGCAGTACGAGCAGTACTTC. Translated: CASSSHPGRVQYEQYF. The chain carries TRBV27 and TRBJ2-7; 7 bases map to TRBD2. Per the germline V gene, CDR1 is MNHEY and CDR2 is SMNVEV (reference sequence). The CDR3 totals 16 residues. V lost 6 bases and J lost 4; bases outside the gene matches: 15.

The chain employs TRBV28 and TRBJ2-5; maybe TRBD2 (5 bases). The V gene lost 5 bases and the J gene lost 3 bases, with 10 bases spanning the gap. Germline V gives CDR1 MDHEN, CDR2 SYDVKM. There are 13 residues in the CDR3. CDR3 nucleotides: TGTGCCAGCAGTCCGGGGAACAAAGAGACCCAGTACTTC. Amino acids: CASSPGNKETQYF.

The chain carries TRBV18 and TRBJ2-1; D is perhaps TRBD1 (5 bases). V lost 6 bases and J 7 bases, leaving 22 bases between the germline ends. Germline CDR1 KGHSH, CDR2 LQKENI. CDR3 length: 16 amino acids. DNA for the CDR3: TGTGCCAGCTCTCCCCTTACAGGCCTTAATCTTAATGAGCAGTTCTTC. The encoded protein is CASSPLTGLNLNEQFF.

V gene TRBV6-6 combines with J gene TRBJ2-7; TRBD1 agrees at 7 bases. The length of the CDR3 is 15 residues. Germline V CDR1 and CDR2: MNHNY, SVGAGI (reference sequence). Germline trimming cut 4 bases from V and 7 bases from J; bases unmatched to any gene: 13. CDR3 sequence: CASSSQQGPMWEQYF. CDR3 nucleotides: TGTGCCAGCAGTTCCCAACAGGGGCCCATGTGGGAGCAGTACTTC.

This clone appeared once. This rearrangement joins TRBV18 to TRBJ2-3; 15 bases match TRBD2. Germline CDR1 and CDR2: KGHSH and LQKENI. CDR3 length: 16 residues. J was trimmed by 5 bases and V by 2 bases; bases with no gene match: 2. CDR3 coding DNA: TGTGCCAGCTCACCAGAGGGACTAGCGGGAGGAGATACGCAGTATTTT. It translates to CASSPEGLAGGDTQYF.

CDR3 in amino acids: CASSLVGQGALKANNEQFF. The CDR3 DNA reads as TGCGCCAGCAGCTTGGTAGGACAGGGGGCGCTTAAGGCCAACAATGAGCAGTTCTTC. This chain uses TRBV5-1 with TRBJ2-1; TRBD1 agrees at 11 bases. The CDR3 length is 19 residues. Germline assignment: CDR1 SGHRS and CDR2 YFSETQ. The V gene end was trimmed by 0 bases and the J gene end by 5 bases; junction bases not matched to a gene: 13.

The chain combines TRBV19 with TRBJ1-1; D remains unclear. Trimming pared 1 base from V and 0 bases from J, leaving 6 bases between. This CDR3 has 14 amino acids. Germline CDR1 and CDR2: LNHDA and SQIVND (reference sequence). CDR3 loop: CASSIGALNTEAFF. Here the CDR3 DNA reads TGTGCCAGTAGTATAGGGGCTTTGAACACTGAAGCTTTCTTT.

This chain connects TRBV7-2 to TRBJ1-5; D is possibly TRBD1 (6 bases). This CDR3 spans 15 amino acids. V shed 5 bases and J shed 5 bases, with 16 bases lying between them. Germline CDR1 is SGHTA and CDR2 is FQGNSA. This chain's CDR3 is CASSPQGTVDQPQHF. CDR3 bases: TGTGCCAGCAGCCCACAGGGTACGGTCGATCAGCCCCAGCATTTT.

The chain employs TRBV6-5 and TRBJ1-3; tentative D call: TRBD1 (6 bases). CDR1 is MNHEY, CDR2 SVGAGI, per germline. Trimming pared 5 bases from V and 2 bases from J, leaving 10 bases between. The CDR3 is 14 amino acids. The CDR3 region has the DNA TGTGCCAGCAGTCTACAGGGAGCTGGAAACACCATATATTTT. Protein: CASSLQGAGNTIYF.

V is TRBV6-6 and J is TRBJ1-2; 8 bases line up with TRBD1. Losses at the gene ends were 6 bases for V and 4 bases for J; bases not matched to a gene: 4. This CDR3 has 13 residues. CDR1 and CDR2 from the germline V gene are MNHNY and SVGAGI (reference sequence). CDR3 in amino acids: CASRTGEGYGYTF. The CDR3 DNA is TGTGCCAGCAGGACAGGGGAGGGCTATGGCTACACCTTC.

The chain uses TRBV11-2 and TRBJ1-6, with 7 positions matching TRBD1. Germline V lookup: CDR1 SGHAT, CDR2 FQNNGV. This CDR3 is 18 amino acids long. V gave up 0 bases and J gave up 1 base; unmatched junction bases: 6. Here the CDR3 DNA reads TGTGCCAGCAGCTTAGATCTTAACAGGGGATCCTATAATTCACCCCTCCACTTT. This gives the protein CASSLDLNRGSYNSPLHF.

The chain employs TRBV19 and TRBJ2-1; the D is unclear. V lost 1 base to trimming and J lost 9 bases, with 7 bases between them. The CDR3 covers 12 residues. Germline-derived CDR1 and CDR2 are LNHDA and SQIVND (reference sequence). DNA for the CDR3: TGTGCCAGTAGTATAGGAGAGCTTGAGCAGTTCTTC. Translating it yields CASSIGELEQFF.

The chain couples TRBV5-4 to TRBJ1-1; D not resolved. Germline CDR1 reads SGHNT; CDR2 reads YYREEE (reference sequence). CDR3 size: 13 residues. V lost 3 bases to trimming and J lost 1 base, with 7 bases between them. CDR3 sequence reads: CASSSLWNTEAFF. The CDR3 coding sequence is TGTGCCAGCAGCTCTCTATGGAACACTGAAGCTTTCTTT.